This TCR beta chain was identified in a study of blood T cell repertoires in COVID-19. The overall study: Specimens from acute and convalescent COVID-19 originated in the United States, Italy and Spain.

V was pared by 5 bases and J by 4 bases, with 13 bases of the junction left unmatched. This CDR3 spans 17 amino acids. CDR1 is MNHEY, CDR2 SVGEGT, per germline. As processed by the authors: Estimation of nucleated cell counts was performed using reference gene primer amplification. Clones were read by immunoSEQ multiplex PCR, and TCRdb kept only the in-frame ones, dropping some. V, J and clone size reflect that table, while D and trimming were determined from the DNA. The profile shows around 200,000 clones, approximately 86% of them singletons. The chain joins TRBV6-2 or TRBV6-3 to TRBJ2-1, with TRBD2 matching over 8 bases. This sequence was found in a young man with acute or convalescent COVID-19. The sequencing sample was made of peripheral blood. CDR3 in DNA: TGTGCCAGCAGTCGGTGGGTCGGTAGCGGGGTTTACAATGAGCAGTTCTTC. This gives the protein CASSRWVGSGVYNEQFF.